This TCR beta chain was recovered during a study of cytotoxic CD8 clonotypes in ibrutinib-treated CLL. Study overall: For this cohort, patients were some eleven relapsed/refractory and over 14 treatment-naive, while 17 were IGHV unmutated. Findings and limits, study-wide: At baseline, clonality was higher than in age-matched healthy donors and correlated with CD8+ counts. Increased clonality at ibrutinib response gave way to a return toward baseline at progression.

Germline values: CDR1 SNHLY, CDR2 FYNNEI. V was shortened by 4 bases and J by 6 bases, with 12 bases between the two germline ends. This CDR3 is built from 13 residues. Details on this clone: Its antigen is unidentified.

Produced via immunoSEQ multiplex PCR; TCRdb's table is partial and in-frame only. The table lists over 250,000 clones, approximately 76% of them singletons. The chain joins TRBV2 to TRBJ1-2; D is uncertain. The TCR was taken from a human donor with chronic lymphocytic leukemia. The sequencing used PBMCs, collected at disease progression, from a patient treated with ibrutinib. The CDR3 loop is CASSGPGPDGYTF. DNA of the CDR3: TGTGCCAGCAGTGGCCCCGGGCCTGATGGCTACACCTTC.